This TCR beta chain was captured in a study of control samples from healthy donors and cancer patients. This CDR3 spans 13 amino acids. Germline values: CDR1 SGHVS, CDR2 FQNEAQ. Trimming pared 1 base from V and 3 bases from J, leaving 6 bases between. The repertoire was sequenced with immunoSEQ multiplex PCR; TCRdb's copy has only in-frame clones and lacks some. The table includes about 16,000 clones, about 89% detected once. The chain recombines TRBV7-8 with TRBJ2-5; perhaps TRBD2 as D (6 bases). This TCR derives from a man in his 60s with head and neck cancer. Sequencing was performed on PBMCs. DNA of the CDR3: TGTGCCAGCAGCTTAGGGGGGGAAGAGACCCAGTACTTC. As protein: CASSLGGEETQYF.